Here is one T cell receptor beta chain with its context. V was clipped by 5 bases and J by 3 bases, with 14 bases between them. This CDR3 region has 15 residues. Germline CDR1 reads MDHEN; CDR2 reads SYDVKM. Only in-frame clones appear in the TCRdb table, and some are missing; sequencing was by immunoSEQ multiplex PCR. The sample lists around 190,000 clones, around 91% occurring once. The data belong to a study of control samples from healthy donors and cancer patients. The clonotype originates from a woman aged 45 to 65 in good health. This sequence joins TRBV28 and TRBJ1-5; perhaps TRBD1 as D (5 bases). Sequencing was done on a sample of blood. The CDR3 coding sequence is TGTGCCAGCAGTCCCCCATCGGGGGACAATCAGCCCCAGCATTTT. It is translated as CASSPPSGDNQPQHF.